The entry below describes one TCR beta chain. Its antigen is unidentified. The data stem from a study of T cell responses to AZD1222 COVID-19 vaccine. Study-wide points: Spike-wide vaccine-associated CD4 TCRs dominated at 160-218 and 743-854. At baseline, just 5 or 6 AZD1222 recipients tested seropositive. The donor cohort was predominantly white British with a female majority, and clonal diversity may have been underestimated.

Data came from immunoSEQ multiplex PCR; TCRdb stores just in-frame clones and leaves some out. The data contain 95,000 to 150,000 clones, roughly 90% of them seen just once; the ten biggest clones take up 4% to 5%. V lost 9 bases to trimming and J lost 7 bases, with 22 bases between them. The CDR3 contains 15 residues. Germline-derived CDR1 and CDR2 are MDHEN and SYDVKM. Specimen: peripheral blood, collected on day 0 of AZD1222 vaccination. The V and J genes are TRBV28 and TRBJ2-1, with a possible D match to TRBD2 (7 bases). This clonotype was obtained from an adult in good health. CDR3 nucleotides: TGTGCCAGTCCCCCAAGGGGGGGGATGCGGAATGAGCAGTTCTTC. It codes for CASPPRGGMRNEQFF.